This T cell receptor beta chain was recovered during a study of Graves' ophthalmopathy and Graves' hyperthyroidism. The PBMCs had their origin in 7.5 to 10 ml of fresh peripheral blood. Using RNA transcripts, the TCR beta CDR3 regions were amplified. In the first round, RT-PCR was carried out with HTBI primers, and a multiplex PCR formed the second round. TCRdb redid the calling of the multiplex PCR reads with MiXCR, one entry per CDR3 protein. The sample records approximately 210,000 distinct CDR3 sequences, about a fifth being singletons. This clonotype was seen many times. Trimming removed 5 bases from V and 6 bases from J, with 19 bases in between. This CDR3 spans 16 amino acids. Per the germline V gene, CDR1 is SGHAT and CDR2 is FQNNGV.

Sample: peripheral blood. The chain is built from TRBV11-2 and TRBJ2-2; D is uncertain. This TCR derives from a woman between 45 and 60 years old with Graves' ophthalmopathy. CDR3 nucleotide sequence: TGTGCCAGCAGCCCCTTTTCGCGACCCCCTCCCGGGGAGCTGTTTTTT. Its protein product is CASSPFSRPPPGELFF.